This T cell receptor (beta chain) was retrieved from a study of early stage breast cancer tumors. Across the study: Most invasive tumors, about 70% of the 16, were ER+/PR+/HER2-. Among some 12 ER+/PR+/HER2- tumors, eight were ductal, four lobular. General study results and limits: Enriched TCRB sequences shared across patients were mostly commonly generated sequences.

Note on this clone: Its antigen is undetermined.

Sequencing was performed with immunoSEQ multiplex PCR; in TCRdb, only in-frame clones are kept and a portion is missing. The table records some 48,000 clones, 83% of them present only once. Trimming left V 6 bases short and J 7 bases short, with 26 bases between. Germline-derived CDR1 and CDR2 are SGDLS and YYNGEE. CDR3 length: 17 residues. The TCR was taken from a person between 45 and 65 years old with breast cancer. V is TRBV9 and J is TRBJ1-5; TRBD1 is a possible D gene (5 bases). Sequenced sample: blood. In DNA form, the CDR3 reads TGTGCCAGCACCTACCTCGTAGAGGGTCAGGGCGAGCAGCCCCAGCATTTT. Amino acid sequence: CASTYLVEGQGEQPQHF.